This T cell receptor beta chain was identified in a study of blood T cell repertoires in COVID-19. Whole-study context: Spain, Italy and the United States supplied samples that represented acute and convalescent COVID-19. Sources were T cells, B-cell-depleted T cells, or PBMCs; the material itself was cDNA or gDNA.

Libraries were prepared by immunoSEQ multiplex PCR; TCRdb keeps only in-frame clonotypes and omits some of them. The sample contains under 55,000 clones, around nine tenths of which appear only once. The TCR was taken from a human donor in a cohort sampled during active COVID-19. Sequenced: peripheral blood.

The CDR3 here is CASSEGKPYEQYF. CDR3 nucleotide sequence: TGTGCCAGTTCGGAGGGGAAGCCCTACGAGCAGTACTTC. The chain is built from TRBV19 and TRBJ2-7, with D maybe TRBD2 (6 bases). This CDR3 spans 13 amino acids. The V and J ends lost 8 bases and 2 bases respectively, with 13 bases between them. From germline, CDR1 is LNHDA and CDR2 SQIVND (reference sequence). Filled out from reference TRBV19 and TRBJ2-7, the complete variable domain reads DGGITQSPKYLFRKEGQNVTLSCEQNLNHDAMYWYRQDPGQGLRLIYYSQIVNDFQKGDIAEGYSVSREKKESFPLTVTSAQKNPTAFYLCASSEGKPYEQYFGPGTRLTVT.